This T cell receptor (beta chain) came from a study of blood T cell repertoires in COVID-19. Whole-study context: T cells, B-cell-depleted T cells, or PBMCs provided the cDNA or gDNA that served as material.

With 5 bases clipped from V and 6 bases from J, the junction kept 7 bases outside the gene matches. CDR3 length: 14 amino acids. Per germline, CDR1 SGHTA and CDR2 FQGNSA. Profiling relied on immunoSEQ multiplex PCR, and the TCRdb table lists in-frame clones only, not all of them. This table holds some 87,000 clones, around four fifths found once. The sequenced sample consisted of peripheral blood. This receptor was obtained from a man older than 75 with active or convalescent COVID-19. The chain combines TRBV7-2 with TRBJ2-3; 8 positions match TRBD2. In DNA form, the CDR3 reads TGTGCCAGCAGCACCGGGAGCGGGGGCGATACGCAGTATTTT. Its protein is CASSTGSGGDTQYF.